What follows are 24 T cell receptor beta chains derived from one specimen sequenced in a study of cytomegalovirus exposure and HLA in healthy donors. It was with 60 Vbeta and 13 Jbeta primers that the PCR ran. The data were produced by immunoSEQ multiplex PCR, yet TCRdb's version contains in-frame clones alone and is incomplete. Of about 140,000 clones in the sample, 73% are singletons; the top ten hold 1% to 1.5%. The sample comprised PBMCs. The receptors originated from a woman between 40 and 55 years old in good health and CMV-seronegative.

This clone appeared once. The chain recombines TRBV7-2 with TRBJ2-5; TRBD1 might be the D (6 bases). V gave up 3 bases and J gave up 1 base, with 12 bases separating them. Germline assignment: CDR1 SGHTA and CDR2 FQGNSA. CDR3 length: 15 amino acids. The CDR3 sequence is CASSFTGMPQETQYF. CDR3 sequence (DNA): TGTGCCAGCAGCTTCACAGGGATGCCCCAAGAGACCCAGTACTTC.

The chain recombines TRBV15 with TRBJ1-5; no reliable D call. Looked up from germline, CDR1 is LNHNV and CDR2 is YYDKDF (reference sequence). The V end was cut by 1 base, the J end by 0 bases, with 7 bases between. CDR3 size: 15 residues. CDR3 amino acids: CATSRGRASNQPQHF. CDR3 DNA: TGTGCCACCAGCAGAGGGCGGGCTAGCAATCAGCCCCAGCATTTT. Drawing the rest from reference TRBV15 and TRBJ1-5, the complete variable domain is DAMVIQNPRYQVTQFGKPVTLSCSQTLNHNVMYWYQQKSSQAPKLLFHYYDKDFNNEADTPDNFQSRRPNTSFCFLDIRSPGLGDTAMYLCATSRGRASNQPQHFGDGTRLSIL.

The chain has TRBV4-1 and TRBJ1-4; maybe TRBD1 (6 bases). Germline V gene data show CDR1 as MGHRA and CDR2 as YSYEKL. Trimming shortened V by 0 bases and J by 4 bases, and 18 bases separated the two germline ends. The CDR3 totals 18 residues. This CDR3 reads CASSQEGLGGPINEKLFF. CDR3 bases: TGCGCCAGCAGCCAAGAGGGGTTGGGGGGGCCAATTAATGAAAAACTGTTTTTT.

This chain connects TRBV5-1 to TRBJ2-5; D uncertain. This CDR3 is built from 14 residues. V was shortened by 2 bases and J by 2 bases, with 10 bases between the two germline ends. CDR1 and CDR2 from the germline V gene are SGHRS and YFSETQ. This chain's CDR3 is CASSFFAGQETQYF. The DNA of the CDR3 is TGCGCCAGCAGCTTCTTCGCAGGTCAAGAGACCCAGTACTTC.

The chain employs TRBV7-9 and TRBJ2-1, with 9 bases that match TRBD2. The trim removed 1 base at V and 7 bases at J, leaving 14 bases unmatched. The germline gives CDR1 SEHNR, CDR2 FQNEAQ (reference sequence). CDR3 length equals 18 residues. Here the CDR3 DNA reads TGTGCCAGCAGCTTAGAGGCGCTGGCAGCGGGGGGCGGGAATGAGCAGTTCTTC. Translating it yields CASSLEALAAGGGNEQFF.

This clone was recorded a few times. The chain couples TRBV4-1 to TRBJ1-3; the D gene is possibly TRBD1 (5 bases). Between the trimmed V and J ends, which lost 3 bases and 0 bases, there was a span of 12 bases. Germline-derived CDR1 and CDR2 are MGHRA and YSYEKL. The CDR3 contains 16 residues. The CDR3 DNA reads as TGCGCCAGCAGCCACCCTACAGGTTACTCTGGAAACACCATATATTTT. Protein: CASSHPTGYSGNTIYF.

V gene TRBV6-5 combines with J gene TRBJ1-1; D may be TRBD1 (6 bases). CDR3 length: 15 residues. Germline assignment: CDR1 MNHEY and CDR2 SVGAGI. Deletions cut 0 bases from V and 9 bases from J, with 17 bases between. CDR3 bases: TGTGCCAGCAGTTACTCCGACTCCGGGACACCGAAAGCTTTCTTT. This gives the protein CASSYSDSGTPKAFF.

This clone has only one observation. Here the CDR3 DNA reads TGTGCCAGTAGATCAGGGGGGCGTATGAACACTGAAGCTTTCTTT. It is translated as CASRSGGRMNTEAFF. The chain joins TRBV19 to TRBJ1-1, with TRBD1 matching over 7 bases. The V gene's germline CDR1 is LNHDA and CDR2 SQIVND (reference sequence). The CDR3 spans 15 residues. The V and J ends lost 6 bases and 0 bases, in that order; junction bases with no gene match: 7.

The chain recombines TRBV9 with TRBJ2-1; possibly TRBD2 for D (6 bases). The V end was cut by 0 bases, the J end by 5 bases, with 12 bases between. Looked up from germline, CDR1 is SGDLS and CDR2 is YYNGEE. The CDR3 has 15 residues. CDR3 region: CASSVGAGTNNEQFF. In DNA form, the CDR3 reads TGTGCCAGCAGCGTAGGGGCGGGGACCAACAATGAGCAGTTCTTC.

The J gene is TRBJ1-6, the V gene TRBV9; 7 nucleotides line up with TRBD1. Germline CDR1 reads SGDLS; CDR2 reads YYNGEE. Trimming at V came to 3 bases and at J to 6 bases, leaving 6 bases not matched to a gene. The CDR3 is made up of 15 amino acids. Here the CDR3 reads CASSAQGSGNSPLHF. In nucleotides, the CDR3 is TGTGCCAGCAGCGCACAGGGGTCCGGTAATTCACCCCTCCACTTT. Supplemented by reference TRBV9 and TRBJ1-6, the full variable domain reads DSGVTQTPKHLITATGQRVTLRCSPRSGDLSVYWYQQSLDQGLQFLIQYYNGEERAKGNILERFSAQQFPDLHSELNLSSLELGDSALYFCASSAQGSGNSPLHFGNGTRLTVT.

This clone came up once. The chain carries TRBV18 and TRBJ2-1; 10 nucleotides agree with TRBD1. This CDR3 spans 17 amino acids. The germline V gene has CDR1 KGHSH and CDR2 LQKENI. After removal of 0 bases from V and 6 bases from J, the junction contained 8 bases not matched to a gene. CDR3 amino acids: CASSPPRGTGEGNEQFF. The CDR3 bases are TGTGCCAGCTCACCACCGCGGGGGACAGGGGAAGGCAATGAGCAGTTCTTC.

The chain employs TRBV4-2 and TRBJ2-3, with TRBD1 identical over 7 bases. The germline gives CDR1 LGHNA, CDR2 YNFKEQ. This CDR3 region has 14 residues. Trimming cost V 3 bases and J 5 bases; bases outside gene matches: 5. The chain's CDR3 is CASSQAQGRDTQYF. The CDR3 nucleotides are TGTGCCAGCAGCCAGGCACAGGGGAGAGATACGCAGTATTTT.

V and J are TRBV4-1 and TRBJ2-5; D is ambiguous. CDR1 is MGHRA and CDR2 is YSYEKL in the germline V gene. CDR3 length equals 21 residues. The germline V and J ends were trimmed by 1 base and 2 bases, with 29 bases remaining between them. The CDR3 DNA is TGCGCCAGCAGCCAAGTGTCTTTGGAAATCGCGAGTCTGGGCCGACAAGAGACCCAGTACTTC. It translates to CASSQVSLEIASLGRQETQYF.

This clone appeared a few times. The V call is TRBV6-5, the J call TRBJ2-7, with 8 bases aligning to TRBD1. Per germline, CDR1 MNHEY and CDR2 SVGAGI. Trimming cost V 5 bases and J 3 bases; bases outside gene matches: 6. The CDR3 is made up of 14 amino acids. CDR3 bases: TGTGCCAGCAGTCCGACGGACAGGGACTACGAGCAGTACGTC. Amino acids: CASSPTDRDYEQYV.

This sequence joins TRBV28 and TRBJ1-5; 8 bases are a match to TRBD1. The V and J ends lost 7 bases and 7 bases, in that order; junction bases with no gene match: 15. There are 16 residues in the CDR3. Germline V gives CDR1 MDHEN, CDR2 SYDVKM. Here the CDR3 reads CASIASGQGRGQPQHF. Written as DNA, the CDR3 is TGTGCCAGCATTGCCTCCGGACAGGGAAGAGGCCAGCCCCAGCATTTT.

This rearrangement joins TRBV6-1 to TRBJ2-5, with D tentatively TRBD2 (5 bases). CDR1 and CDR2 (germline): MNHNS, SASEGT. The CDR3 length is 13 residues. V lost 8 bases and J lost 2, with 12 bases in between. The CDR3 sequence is CASGLRGQETQYF. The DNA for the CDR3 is TGTGCCAGCGGTCTACGGGGTCAAGAGACCCAGTACTTC.

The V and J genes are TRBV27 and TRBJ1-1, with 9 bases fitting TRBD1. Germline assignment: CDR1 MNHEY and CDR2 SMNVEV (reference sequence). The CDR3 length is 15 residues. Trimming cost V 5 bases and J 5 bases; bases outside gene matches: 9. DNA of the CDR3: TGTGCCAGCAGTCCGGGACAGGGCCCCGGGACTGAAGCTTTCTTT. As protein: CASSPGQGPGTEAFF.

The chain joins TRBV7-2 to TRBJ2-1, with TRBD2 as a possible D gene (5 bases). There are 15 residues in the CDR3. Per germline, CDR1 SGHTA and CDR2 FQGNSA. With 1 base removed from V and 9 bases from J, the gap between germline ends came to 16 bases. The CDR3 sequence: CASSLGGYPGGEQFF. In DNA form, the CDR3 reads TGTGCCAGCAGCTTAGGAGGGTACCCAGGTGGTGAGCAGTTCTTC.

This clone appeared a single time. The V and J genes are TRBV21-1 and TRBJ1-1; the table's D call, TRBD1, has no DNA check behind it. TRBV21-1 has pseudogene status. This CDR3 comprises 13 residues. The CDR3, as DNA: TGTGCCAGCGTGGACAGTAAAAACACTGAAGCTTTCTTT. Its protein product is CASVDSKNTEAFF.

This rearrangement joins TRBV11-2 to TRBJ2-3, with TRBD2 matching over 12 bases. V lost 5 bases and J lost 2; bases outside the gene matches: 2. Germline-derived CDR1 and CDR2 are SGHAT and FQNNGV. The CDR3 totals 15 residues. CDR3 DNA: TGTGCCAGCAGCGGACTAGCGGGGATCACAGATACGCAGTATTTT. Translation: CASSGLAGITDTQYF.

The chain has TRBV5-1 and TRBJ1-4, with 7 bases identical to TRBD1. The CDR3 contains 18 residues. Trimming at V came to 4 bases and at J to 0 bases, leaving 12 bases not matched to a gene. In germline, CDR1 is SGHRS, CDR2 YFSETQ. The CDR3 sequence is CASSLGQSHLATNEKLFF. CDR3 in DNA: TGCGCCAGCAGCCTGGGACAGAGCCACCTCGCAACTAATGAAAAACTGTTTTTT.

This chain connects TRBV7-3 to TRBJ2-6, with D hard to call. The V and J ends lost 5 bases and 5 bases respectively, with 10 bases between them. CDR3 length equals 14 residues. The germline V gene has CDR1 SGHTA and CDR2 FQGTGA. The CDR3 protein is CASSPSSRANVLTF. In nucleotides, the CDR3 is TGTGCCAGCAGCCCTAGTTCGAGGGCCAACGTCCTGACTTTC.

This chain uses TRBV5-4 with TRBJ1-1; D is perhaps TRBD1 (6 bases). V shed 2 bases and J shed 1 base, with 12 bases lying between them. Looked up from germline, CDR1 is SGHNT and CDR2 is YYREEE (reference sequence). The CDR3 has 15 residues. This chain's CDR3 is CASSFPSQGNTEAFF. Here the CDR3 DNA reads TGTGCCAGCAGCTTTCCGTCACAGGGGAACACTGAAGCTTTCTTT.

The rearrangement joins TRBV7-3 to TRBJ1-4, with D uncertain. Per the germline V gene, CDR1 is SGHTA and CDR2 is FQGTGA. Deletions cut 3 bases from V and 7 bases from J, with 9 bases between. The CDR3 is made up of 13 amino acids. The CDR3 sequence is CASSLSGGEKLFF. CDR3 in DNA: TGTGCCAGCAGCTTGTCTGGCGGTGAAAAACTGTTTTTT.